This entry features one T cell receptor (beta chain) sequence. The CDR3 sequence is 14 residues long. J lost 1 base, V lost 8 bases, and 2 bases had no gene match. From germline, CDR1 is LNHDA and CDR2 SQIVND (reference sequence). These data originate in a study of blood T cell repertoires in COVID-19. Study at large: Samples taken during acute and convalescent COVID-19 were collected in the United States, Italy and Spain. The cDNA or gDNA used as material had been derived from T cells, B-cell-depleted T cells, or PBMCs.

Authors' methods: Amplification with reference gene primers provided the estimates of nucleated cell counts. Produced via immunoSEQ multiplex PCR; TCRdb's table is partial and in-frame only. For V, J and clone size, that table is used; D and trimming come from the DNA. The data contain under 20,000 clones, around 92% of them singletons. Input material: peripheral blood. The source of this sequence is a human donor in a cohort sampled during active COVID-19. The chain recombines TRBV19 with TRBJ2-6; 7 nucleotides match TRBD1. The CDR3 coding sequence is TGTGCCAGTGAGACAGGGTCTGGGGCCAACGTCCTGACTTTC. Residues: CASETGSGANVLTF. The full variable domain, its missing parts supplied by reference TRBV19 and TRBJ2-6, is DGGITQSPKYLFRKEGQNVTLSCEQNLNHDAMYWYRQDPGQGLRLIYYSQIVNDFQKGDIAEGYSVSREKKESFPLTVTSAQKNPTAFYLCASETGSGANVLTFGAGSRLTVL.